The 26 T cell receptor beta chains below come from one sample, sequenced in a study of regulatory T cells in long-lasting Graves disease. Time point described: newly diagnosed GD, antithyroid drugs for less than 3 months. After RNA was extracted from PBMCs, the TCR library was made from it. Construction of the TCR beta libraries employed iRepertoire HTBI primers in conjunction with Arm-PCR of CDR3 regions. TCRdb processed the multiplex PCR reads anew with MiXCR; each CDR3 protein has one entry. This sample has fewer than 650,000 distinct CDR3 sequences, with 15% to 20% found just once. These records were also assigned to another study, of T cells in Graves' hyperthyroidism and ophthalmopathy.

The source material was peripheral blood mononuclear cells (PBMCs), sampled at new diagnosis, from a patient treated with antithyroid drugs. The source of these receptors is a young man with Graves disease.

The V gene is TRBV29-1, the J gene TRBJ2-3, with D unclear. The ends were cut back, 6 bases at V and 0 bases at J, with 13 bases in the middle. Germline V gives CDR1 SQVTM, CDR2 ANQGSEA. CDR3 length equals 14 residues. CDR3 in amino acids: CSVLSAYSTDTQYF. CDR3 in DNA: TGCAGCGTCCTATCAGCCTACAGCACAGATACGCAGTATTTT.

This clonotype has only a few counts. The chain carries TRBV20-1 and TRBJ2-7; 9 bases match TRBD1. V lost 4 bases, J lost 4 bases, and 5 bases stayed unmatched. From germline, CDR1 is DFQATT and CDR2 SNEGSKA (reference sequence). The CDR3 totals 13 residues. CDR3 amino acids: CSATKTGGYEQYF. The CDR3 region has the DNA TGCAGTGCTACTAAGACAGGGGGATACGAGCAGTACTTC.

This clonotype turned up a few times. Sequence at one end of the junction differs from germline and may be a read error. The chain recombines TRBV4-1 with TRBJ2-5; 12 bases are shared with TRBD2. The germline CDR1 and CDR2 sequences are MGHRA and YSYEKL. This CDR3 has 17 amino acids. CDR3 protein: CASSQGTSGPSRETQYF. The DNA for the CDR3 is TGTGCCAGCAGCCAAGGGACTAGCGGGCCTTCAAGGGAGACCCAGTACTTC.

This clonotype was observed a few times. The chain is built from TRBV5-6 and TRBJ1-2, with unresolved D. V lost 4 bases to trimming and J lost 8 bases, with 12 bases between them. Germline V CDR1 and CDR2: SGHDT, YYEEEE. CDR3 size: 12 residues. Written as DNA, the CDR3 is TGTGCCAGCAGCCTTGACGGGGAAGGCTACACCTTC. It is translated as CASSLDGEGYTF.

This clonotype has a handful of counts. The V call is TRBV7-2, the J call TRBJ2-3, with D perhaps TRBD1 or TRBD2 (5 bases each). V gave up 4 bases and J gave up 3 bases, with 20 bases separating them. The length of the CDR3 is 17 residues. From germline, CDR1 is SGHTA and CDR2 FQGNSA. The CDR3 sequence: CASSSPFRDEGTDTQYF. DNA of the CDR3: TGTGCCAGCAGCTCTCCTTTCAGGGATGAGGGAACAGATACGCAGTATTTT.

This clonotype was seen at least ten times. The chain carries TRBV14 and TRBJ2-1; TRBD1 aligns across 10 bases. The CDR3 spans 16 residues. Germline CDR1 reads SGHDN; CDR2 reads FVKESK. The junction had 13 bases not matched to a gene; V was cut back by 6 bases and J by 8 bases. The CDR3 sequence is CASRFSVGTGDHEQFF. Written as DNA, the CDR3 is TGTGCCAGCAGATTTTCAGTTGGGACAGGGGATCATGAGCAGTTCTTC.

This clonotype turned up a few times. For the CDR3, the DNA is TGTGCCAGCAGACAACAGGGGGCGTGGAATCAGCCCCAGCATTTT. Its protein product is CASRQQGAWNQPQHF. The rearrangement uses TRBV2 and TRBJ1-5; 9 bases agree with TRBD1. V gave up 6 bases and J gave up 4 bases; unmatched junction bases: 7. Germline V CDR1 and CDR2: SNHLY, FYNNEI. The CDR3 runs 15 residues.

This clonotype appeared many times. The CDR3 sequence: CAWSRAGQGIENTGELFF. In DNA, the CDR3 is TGTGCCTGGAGTAGGGCGGGACAGGGGATAGAGAACACCGGGGAGCTGTTTTTT. V and J are TRBV30 and TRBJ2-2, with 10 bases that match TRBD1. The CDR3 consists of 18 residues. Losses at the gene ends were 2 bases for V and 1 base for J; bases not matched to a gene: 10. Germline values: CDR1 GTSNPN, CDR2 SVGIG (reference sequence).

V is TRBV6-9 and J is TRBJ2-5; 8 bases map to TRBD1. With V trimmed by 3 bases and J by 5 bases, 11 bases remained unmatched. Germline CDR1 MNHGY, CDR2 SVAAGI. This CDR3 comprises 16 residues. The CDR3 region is CASSYPTGGLSETQYF. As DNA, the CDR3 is TGTGCCAGCAGTTACCCAACAGGGGGGCTGAGCGAGACCCAGTACTTC.

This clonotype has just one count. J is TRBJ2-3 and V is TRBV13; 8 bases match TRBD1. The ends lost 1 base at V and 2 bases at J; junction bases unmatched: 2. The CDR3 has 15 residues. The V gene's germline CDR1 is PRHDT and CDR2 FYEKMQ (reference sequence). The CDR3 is CASSLETGVTDTQYF. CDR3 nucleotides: TGTGCCAGCAGCTTAGAGACAGGGGTCACAGATACGCAGTATTTT.

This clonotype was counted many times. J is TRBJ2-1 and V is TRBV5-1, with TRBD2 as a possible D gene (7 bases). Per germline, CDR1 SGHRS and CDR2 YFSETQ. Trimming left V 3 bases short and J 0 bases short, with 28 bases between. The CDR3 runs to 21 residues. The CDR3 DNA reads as TGCGCCAGCAGCTCCTTGGGGGGCGTAAGATTAGGGGAGGGCTCCTACAATGAGCAGTTCTTC. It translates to CASSSLGGVRLGEGSYNEQFF.

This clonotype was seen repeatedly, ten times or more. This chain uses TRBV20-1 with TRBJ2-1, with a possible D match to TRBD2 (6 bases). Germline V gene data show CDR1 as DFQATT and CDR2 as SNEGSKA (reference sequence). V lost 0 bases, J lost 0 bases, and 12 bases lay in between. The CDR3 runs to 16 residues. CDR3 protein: CSARDRRRGSYNEQFF. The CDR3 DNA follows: TGCAGTGCTAGAGACCGGCGGCGGGGCTCCTACAATGAGCAGTTCTTC.

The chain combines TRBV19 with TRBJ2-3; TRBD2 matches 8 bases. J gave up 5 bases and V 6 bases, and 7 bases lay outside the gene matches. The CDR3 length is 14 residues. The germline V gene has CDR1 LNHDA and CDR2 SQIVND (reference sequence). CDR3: CASSGGRSVDTQYF. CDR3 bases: TGTGCCAGTAGCGGCGGGAGGTCCGTAGATACGCAGTATTTT.

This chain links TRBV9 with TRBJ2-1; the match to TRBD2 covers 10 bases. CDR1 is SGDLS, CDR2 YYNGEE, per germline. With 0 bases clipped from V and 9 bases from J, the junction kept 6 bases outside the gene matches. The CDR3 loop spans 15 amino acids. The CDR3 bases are TGTGCCAGCAGCGTAGCACTAGCGGGAAGGGGTGAGCAGTTCTTC. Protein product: CASSVALAGRGEQFF.

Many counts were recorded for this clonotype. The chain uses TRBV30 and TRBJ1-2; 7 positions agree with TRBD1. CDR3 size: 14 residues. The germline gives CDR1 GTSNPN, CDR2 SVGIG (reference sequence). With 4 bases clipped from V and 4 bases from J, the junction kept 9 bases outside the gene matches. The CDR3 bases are TGTGCCTGGATTCGACAGGGTAGGGGCTATGGCTACACCTTC. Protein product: CAWIRQGRGYGYTF.

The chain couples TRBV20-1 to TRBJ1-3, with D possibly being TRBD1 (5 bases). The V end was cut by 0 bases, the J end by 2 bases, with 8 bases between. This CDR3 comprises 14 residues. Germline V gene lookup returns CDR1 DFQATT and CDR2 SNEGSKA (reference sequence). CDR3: CSARDSGPGNTIYF. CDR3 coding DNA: TGCAGTGCTAGAGATTCGGGGCCTGGAAACACCATATATTTT.

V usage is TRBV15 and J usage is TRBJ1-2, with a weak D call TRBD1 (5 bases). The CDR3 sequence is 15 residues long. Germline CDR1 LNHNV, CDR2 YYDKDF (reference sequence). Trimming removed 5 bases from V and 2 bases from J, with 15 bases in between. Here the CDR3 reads CATSPDRFPNYGYTF. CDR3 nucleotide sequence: TGTGCCACCAGCCCCGACAGATTCCCAAACTATGGCTACACCTTC.

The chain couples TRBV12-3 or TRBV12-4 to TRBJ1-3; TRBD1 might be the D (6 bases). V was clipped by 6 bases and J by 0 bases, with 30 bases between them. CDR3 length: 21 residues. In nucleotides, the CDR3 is TGTGCCAGCAGCTGGAGTGCCCTACCGGGACACACCCCAGACTCTGGAAACACCATATATTTT. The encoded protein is CASSWSALPGHTPDSGNTIYF.

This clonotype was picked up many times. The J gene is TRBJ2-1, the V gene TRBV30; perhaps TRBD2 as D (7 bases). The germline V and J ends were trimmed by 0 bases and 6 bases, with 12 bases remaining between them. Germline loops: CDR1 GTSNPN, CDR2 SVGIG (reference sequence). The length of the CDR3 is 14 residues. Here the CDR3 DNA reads TGTGCCTGGAGTGTAGGGGGGGAGGGCAATGAGCAGTTCTTC. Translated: CAWSVGGEGNEQFF.

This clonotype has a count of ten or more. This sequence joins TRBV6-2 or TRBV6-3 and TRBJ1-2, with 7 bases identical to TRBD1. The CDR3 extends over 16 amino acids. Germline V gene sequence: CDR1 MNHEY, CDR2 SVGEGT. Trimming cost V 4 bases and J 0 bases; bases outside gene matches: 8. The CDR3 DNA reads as TGTGCCAGCAGTTCCCCCGGGACAGAGGCTAACTATGGCTACACCTTC. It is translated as CASSSPGTEANYGYTF.

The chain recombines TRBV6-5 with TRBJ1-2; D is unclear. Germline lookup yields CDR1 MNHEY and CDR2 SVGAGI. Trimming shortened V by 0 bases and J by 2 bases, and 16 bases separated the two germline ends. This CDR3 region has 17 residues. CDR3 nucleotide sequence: TGTGCCAGCAGTTACTCGTCCGGTGGCCAGAAGAACTATGGCTACACCTTC. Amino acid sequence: CASSYSSGGQKNYGYTF.

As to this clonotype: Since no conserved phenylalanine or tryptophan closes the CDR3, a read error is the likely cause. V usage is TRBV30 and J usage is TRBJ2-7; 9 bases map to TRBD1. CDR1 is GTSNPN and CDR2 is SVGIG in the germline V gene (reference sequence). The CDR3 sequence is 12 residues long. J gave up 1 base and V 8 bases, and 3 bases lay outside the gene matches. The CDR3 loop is CAAGQGSYEQYL. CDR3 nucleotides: TGTGCCGCGGGACAGGGTTCCTACGAGCAGTACCTC.

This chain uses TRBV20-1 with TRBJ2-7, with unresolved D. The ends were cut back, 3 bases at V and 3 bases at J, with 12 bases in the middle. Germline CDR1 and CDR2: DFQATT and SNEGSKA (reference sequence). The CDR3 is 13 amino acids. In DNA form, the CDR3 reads TGCAGTGCTAGGGACCTCACCGGCTACGAGCAGTACTTC. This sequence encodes CSARDLTGYEQYF.

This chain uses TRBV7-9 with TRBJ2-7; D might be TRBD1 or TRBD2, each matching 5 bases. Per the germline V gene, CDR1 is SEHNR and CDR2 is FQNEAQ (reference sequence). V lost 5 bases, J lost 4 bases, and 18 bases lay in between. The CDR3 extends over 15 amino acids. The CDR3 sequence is CASSPSLGPIYEQYF. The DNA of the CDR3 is TGTGCCAGCAGCCCCTCGTTGGGACCCATATACGAGCAGTACTTC.

Here the CDR3 reads CASSYSSGRGETQYF. The CDR3 nucleotides read TGTGCCAGCAGTTACTCTAGCGGGAGAGGGGAGACCCAGTACTTC. The rearrangement links TRBV6-2 or TRBV6-3 to TRBJ2-5; 9 bases map to TRBD2. This CDR3 region has 15 residues. Germline V gives CDR1 MNHEY, CDR2 SVGEGT. V lost 0 bases and J lost 5; bases outside the gene matches: 4.

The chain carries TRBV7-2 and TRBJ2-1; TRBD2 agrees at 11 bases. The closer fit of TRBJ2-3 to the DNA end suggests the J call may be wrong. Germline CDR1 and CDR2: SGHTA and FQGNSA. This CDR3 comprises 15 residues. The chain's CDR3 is CASSGGLAGGVVQYF. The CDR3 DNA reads TGTGCCAGCAGTGGGGGGCTAGCGGGGGGAGTCGTGCAGTATTTT.